This TCR beta chain appears in the sequencing data of a study of T-cell reconstitution after alpha-beta-depleted transplantation in children. For TCRbeta, the library was prepared with unique molecular identifiers. TCRdb independently ran MiXCR on the PCR reads; one entry per CDR3 protein. The data contain tens of thousands of distinct CDR3 sequences, about a tenth of them singletons. The length of the CDR3 is 13 residues. The V and J ends lost 6 bases and 9 bases respectively, with 18 bases between them. Per the germline V gene, CDR1 is DFQATT and CDR2 is SNEGSKA (reference sequence). The origin of this receptor is a human donor who donated a stem cell graft to a child with chronic granulomatous disease. The input for sequencing was PBMCs from the stem cell graft donor, taken from the stem cell graft. This rearrangement joins TRBV20-1 to TRBJ1-5; a weak D match, TRBD1 (5 bases). The CDR3 loop reads CSAGEWGRTPQHF. The CDR3, as DNA: TGCAGTGCCGGGGAGTGGGGGAGGACGCCCCAGCATTTT.